This entry describes one T cell receptor (beta chain). Its specific antigen is unknown. No much larger clone exists at a distance of one base, and base qualities are not known. Collaborating institutions collected whole blood in K2EDTA tubes following their own protocols. For TCRbeta analysis, collaborator samples were shipped as frozen whole blood, as isolated PBMCs, or as DNA extracted from either sample type. This sample stems from a study of blood T cell repertoires in COVID-19 (dated by TCRdb to about 2020). Background on the whole study: Collaborator samples came from the United States, Italy and Spain and covered acute and convalescent phases of COVID-19. The material from the prospective study consisted of cDNA or gDNA derived from T cells, B-cell-depleted T cells, or PBMCs. Subjects who had been exposed to COVID-19, were actively infected with it, or had recovered from it provided the deeply sampled blood TCRbeta repertoires that made up the dataset. The repertoires were released in a freely available public database intended as a resource for research on the immune response to SARS-CoV-2. The samples were drawn from two sources: the first 160 participants of the ongoing ImmuneRACE study, and 1,254 subjects contributed by 6 global collaborators. The sample metadata nearly always contained a de-identified subject ID, COVID-19 status, age in years and sex. Where available, HLA class I and class II types were taken from metadata supplied by the sample provider and were not determined by assay-based typing. What the work shows at the level of the full study, not this receptor alone: How much clinical and demographic metadata was included differed by source and by participant, and the metadata was provided uncurated.

The immunoSEQ Assay, a bias-controlled multiplex PCR, was used to amplify TCRbeta CDR3 regions from genomic DNA. Turning to the authors' computational methods: Nucleated cell counts per sample were estimated from amplification of reference gene primers within the assay. To quantify the absolute abundance of each unique TCRbeta CDR3 rearrangement, sequence reads were collapsed and filtered. Productive Simpson clonality was computed per sample as the square root of Simpson's diversity index over productive rearrangements. Here the immuneACCESS table is served through TCRdb, limited to in-frame sequences with V and J called. Missing clones are a known gap in these copies; in checked studies unresolved V genes cover under half, and the rest lacks a known reason. That table is the source of V, J and clone size, and D and trimming were worked out from the DNA. For this sample the table gives fewer than 30,000 clones, of which about 94% were detected only once. The ten largest clones add up to roughly 4% of the sample.

V gives up 5 bases and J gives up 3 bases, and the segment between their germline ends measures 26 bases. The CDR3 runs 20 residues from the cysteine to the phenylalanine. The sequence is cut down to CDR3 DNA, 60 bases in frame from base 1. The germline V gene (reference sequence) sets CDR1 to LNHDA and CDR2 to SQIVND. The sequencing input was peripheral blood. The chain employs TRBV19 and TRBJ2-6; possibly the D gene is TRBD1, per 5 matching bases. This TCR came from a human donor with active COVID-19. The donor label of this sample is uncertain. CDR3 reads: CASSLTNTPGGAVGANVLTF. The nucleotide sequence reads TGTGCCAGTAGTCTCACGAACACCCCGGGTGGGGCTGTTGGGGCCAACGTCCTGACTTTC.